The 30 T cell receptor beta chains reported below all come from one sample, sequenced in a study of T cells in Graves' hyperthyroidism and ophthalmopathy. Authors of the study amplified TCR beta CDR3 regions from RNA transcripts. Using the HTBI primer set, a first-round RT-PCR was run on the TCR CDR3. TCRdb reanalysed the multiplex PCR reads using MiXCR and keeps one entry per CDR3 protein. The sample shows fewer than 350,000 distinct CDR3 sequences, 15% to 20% of them seen only once. Specimen: blood. The receptors were gathered from a woman aged 45 to 65 with Graves' hyperthyroidism.

The sample holds a few counts of this clonotype. The V call is TRBV7-2, the J call TRBJ1-3; 9 nucleotides line up with TRBD1. This CDR3 spans 15 amino acids. CDR1 is SGHTA and CDR2 is FQGNSA in the germline V gene. V lost 3 bases to trimming and J lost 7 bases; unmatched junction nucleotides: 7. The chain's CDR3 is CASSFTGGAGNTIYF. CDR3 DNA sequence: TGTGCCAGCAGCTTCACAGGGGGCGCCGGGAACACCATATATTTT.

This clonotype was recorded only once. Its ends do not fully match the called genes, so a read error is possible. CDR3: CASSGSFSPEDTQYF. The CDR3 DNA reads TGTGCCAGCAGCGGTAGCTTCTCTCCTGAAGACACCCAGTACTTC. V is TRBV7-9 and J is TRBJ2-5, with D hard to call. The germline V gene has CDR1 SEHNR and CDR2 FQNEAQ (reference sequence). This CDR3 comprises 15 residues.

Many counts were recorded for this clonotype. The J gene is TRBJ1-2, the V gene TRBV27; tentative D call: TRBD1 (5 bases). This CDR3 spans 13 amino acids. Looked up from germline, CDR1 is MNHEY and CDR2 is SMNVEV (reference sequence). Trimming removed 5 bases from V and 2 bases from J, with 9 bases in between. The CDR3 coding sequence is TGTGCCAGCAGTCAGTCAGGGAACTATGGCTACACCTTC. This encodes CASSQSGNYGYTF.

This clonotype was picked up a small number of times. V and J are TRBV6-4 and TRBJ2-3; a weak D match, TRBD2 (6 bases). Germline CDR1 is MRHNA and CDR2 is SNTAGT. Between the trimmed V and J ends, which lost 4 bases and 3 bases, there was a span of 8 bases. The CDR3 covers 13 residues. Here the CDR3 reads CASSASETDTQYF. CDR3 sequence (DNA): TGTGCCAGCAGTGCTAGCGAGACAGATACGCAGTATTTT.

The sample holds a few counts of this clonotype. The V and J genes are TRBV5-4 and TRBJ2-5; D is possibly TRBD1 or TRBD2 (5 bases each). CDR3 length: 14 amino acids. Trimming shortened V by 7 bases and J by 4 bases, and 17 bases separated the two germline ends. The V gene's germline CDR1 is SGHNT and CDR2 YYREEE (reference sequence). This chain's CDR3 is CASWGRERGETQYF. The CDR3 DNA follows: TGTGCCAGCTGGGGTAGGGAGAGGGGAGAGACCCAGTACTTC.

Comment on this clonotype: Being one base from a much bigger clone, this may be a read error. The CDR3 sequence: CASSQAQGGEQYF. The CDR3 bases are TGTGCCAGCAGCCAAGCCCAGGGCGGCGAGCAGTACTTC. The V gene is TRBV3-1, the J gene TRBJ2-7; D is perhaps TRBD1 (5 bases). Between the trimmed V and J ends, which lost 1 base and 6 bases, there was a span of 10 bases. The CDR3 has 13 amino acids. Looked up from germline, CDR1 is LGHDT and CDR2 is YNNKEL (reference sequence).

In its sample, this clonotype was seen a few times. This chain joins TRBV20-1 and TRBJ1-4; 9 bases align to TRBD1. Looked up from germline, CDR1 is DFQATT and CDR2 is SNEGSKA (reference sequence). This CDR3 is built from 15 residues. The junction had 8 bases not matched to a gene; V was cut back by 2 bases and J by 7 bases. The CDR3 reads CSARYEGQGAEKLFF. The CDR3 nucleotides read TGCAGTGCTAGATATGAGGGACAGGGCGCTGAAAAACTGTTTTTT.

This clonotype occurred a few times. The chain has TRBV25-1 and TRBJ1-5; D may be TRBD1 (6 bases). V gave up 3 bases and J gave up 0 bases, with 12 bases separating them. CDR1 and CDR2 (germline): MGHDK, SYGVNS. The CDR3 has 16 amino acids. CDR3 region: CASSEGGRGSNQPQHF. The DNA of the CDR3 is TGTGCCAGCAGTGAGGGGGGCAGGGGTAGCAATCAGCCCCAGCATTTT.

The V call is TRBV5-1, the J call TRBJ2-7, with 8 bases matching TRBD2. The CDR3 runs 15 residues. Per the germline V gene, CDR1 is SGHRS and CDR2 is YFSETQ. V lost 0 bases and J lost 3; bases outside the gene matches: 5. The CDR3 nucleotides are TGCGCCAGCAGCTTGGGGACTAGCCTAGGCTACGAGCAGTACTTC. It specifies CASSLGTSLGYEQYF.

J is TRBJ2-1 and V is TRBV11-2; D possibly matches TRBD1 or TRBD2 (6 bases each). CDR3 size: 18 residues. Trimming left V 3 bases short and J 2 bases short, with 20 bases between. CDR1 SGHAT and CDR2 FQNNGV come from the germline V gene. This chain's CDR3 is CASSLESGGTPPYNEQFF. The CDR3 DNA is TGTGCCAGCAGCTTGGAATCTGGCGGGACACCTCCCTACAATGAGCAGTTCTTC.

In its sample, this clonotype was seen a few times. The CDR3 region is CSAPDVSVMNTEAFF. CDR3 nucleotides: TGCAGTGCTCCGGACGTTAGTGTAATGAACACTGAAGCTTTCTTT. The chain recombines TRBV20-1 with TRBJ1-1; D ambiguous. The CDR3 consists of 15 residues. Germline V gene lookup returns CDR1 DFQATT and CDR2 SNEGSKA (reference sequence). The V end was cut by 5 bases, the J end by 0 bases, with 16 bases between.

This sequence joins TRBV30 and TRBJ1-1; 8 nucleotides line up with TRBD1. The germline V gene has CDR1 GTSNPN and CDR2 SVGIG (reference sequence). CDR3 length equals 15 residues. The V and J ends lost 0 bases and 2 bases, in that order; junction bases with no gene match: 5. The CDR3 DNA reads as TGTGCCTGGAGTGTACAGGACAGGGTTAACACTGAAGCTTTCTTT. Residues: CAWSVQDRVNTEAFF.

There are many counts of this clonotype. The rearrangement uses TRBV3-1 and TRBJ2-3, with D unresolved. Germline assignment: CDR1 LGHDT and CDR2 YNNKEL (reference sequence). The CDR3 has 15 amino acids. Trimming cost V 4 bases and J 4 bases, with 15 bases left between them. As DNA, the CDR3 is TGTGCCAGCAGCCCCCTTTATGGGGTGGCAGATACGCAGTATTTT. Translating it yields CASSPLYGVADTQYF.

This clonotype has just a few counts. This sequence joins TRBV29-1 and TRBJ1-4; TRBD1 agrees at 8 bases. The ends lost 0 bases at V and 8 bases at J; junction bases unmatched: 8. Germline values: CDR1 SQVTM, CDR2 ANQGSEA. This CDR3 has 15 amino acids. The CDR3 is CSVEDRAGGGEKLFF. CDR3 DNA: TGCAGCGTTGAAGATCGGGCAGGGGGCGGGGAAAAACTGTTTTTT.

This clonotype occurred many times. The rearrangement joins TRBV12-3 or TRBV12-4 to TRBJ2-2; 7 nucleotides match TRBD1. Unmatched junction bases numbered 15, after V lost 5 bases and J lost 3 bases. The CDR3 has 18 residues. The CDR3 DNA sequence: TGTGCCAGCAGTCCCCAGGGACAGCTAGGAATGGACACCGGGGAGCTGTTTTTT. It encodes CASSPQGQLGMDTGELFF.

The V gene is TRBV3-1, the J gene TRBJ2-2; no reliable D call. The V end lost 3 bases, the J end lost 2 bases, and 10 bases lay between the germline ends. The CDR3 is 15 amino acids. Germline V gives CDR1 LGHDT, CDR2 YNNKEL (reference sequence). The CDR3 is CASSHRDRNTGELFF. CDR3 in DNA: TGTGCCAGCAGCCATCGAGACCGAAACACCGGGGAGCTGTTTTTT.

This clonotype appeared many times. The V call is TRBV7-2, the J call TRBJ1-5; TRBD1 matches at 7 bases. V lost 5 bases to trimming and J lost 5 bases; unmatched junction nucleotides: 9. The CDR3 is made up of 15 amino acids. Germline V gene data show CDR1 as SGHTA and CDR2 as FQGNSA. CDR3 protein: CASSPFGTDYQPQHF. DNA for the CDR3: TGTGCCAGCAGCCCCTTCGGGACAGATTATCAGCCCCAGCATTTT.

This clonotype occurred many times. The chain couples TRBV18 to TRBJ1-1; D not certain. CDR1 is KGHSH, CDR2 LQKENI, per germline. V dropped 7 bases and J dropped 5 bases, with 14 bases sitting between them. CDR3 length equals 13 residues. The CDR3 DNA follows: TGTGCCAGCTTAACCCCCCTGATAACTGAAGCTTTCTTT. Encoded protein: CASLTPLITEAFF.

The CDR3 nucleotides read TGTGCCACCAGCAGAGTAGCCGGGACAGGGGGATTCGATACGCAGTATTTT. Amino acid sequence: CATSRVAGTGGFDTQYF. The chain recombines TRBV15 with TRBJ2-3, with 11 bases lining up with TRBD1. V shed 1 base and J 6 bases; nucleotides not matched to a gene: 9. The CDR3 runs 17 residues. Per germline, CDR1 LNHNV and CDR2 YYDKDF (reference sequence).

This clonotype came up many times. The genes are TRBV28 and TRBJ1-5, with 7 bases lining up with TRBD1. Germline V lookup: CDR1 MDHEN, CDR2 SYDVKM. This CDR3 is built from 15 residues. J lost 6 bases, V lost 7 bases, and 12 bases had no gene match. CDR3 coding DNA: TGTGCCAGCATCGAAGACAGGGTAGTTGCTCAGCCCCAGCATTTT. It codes for CASIEDRVVAQPQHF.

This clonotype appeared once. With a much larger clone just one base away, this may be a read error. The chain carries TRBV20-1 and TRBJ1-5, with D maybe TRBD1 (5 bases). Per germline, CDR1 DFQATT and CDR2 SNEGSKA (reference sequence). V was trimmed by 6 bases and J by 3 bases, leaving 18 bases between them. This CDR3 is built from 15 residues. CDR3 loop: CSARDLGGNNQPQHF. The CDR3 DNA is TGCAGTGCCAGGGATCTGGGAGGTAACAATCAGCCCCAGCATTTT.

This clonotype was counted at least ten times. The V gene is TRBV10-3, the J gene TRBJ2-1; D may match TRBD1 or TRBD2 (6 bases each). V lost 1 base, J lost 0 bases, and 10 bases lay in between. The CDR3 has 16 amino acids. The germline gives CDR1 ENHRY, CDR2 SYGVKD. This chain's CDR3 is CAISEWGASSYNEQFF. The CDR3 coding sequence is TGTGCCATCAGTGAGTGGGGGGCTAGCTCCTACAATGAGCAGTTCTTC.

This clonotype was observed many times. The CDR3 spells CASSEDGSVDTIYF. CDR3 DNA sequence: TGTGCCAGCAGTGAAGATGGGTCAGTGGACACCATATATTTT. The chain couples TRBV2 to TRBJ1-3; D is unresolved. V was clipped by 1 base and J by 8 bases, with 12 bases between them. The CDR3 contains 14 residues. Germline V lookup: CDR1 SNHLY, CDR2 FYNNEI.

This clonotype came up many times. The rearrangement joins TRBV2 to TRBJ2-5, with 13 positions matching TRBD2. Germline-derived CDR1 and CDR2 are SNHLY and FYNNEI. The CDR3 sequence is 16 residues long. The V and J ends lost 4 bases and 0 bases, in that order; junction bases with no gene match: 2. The CDR3 loop reads CASSGTSGGYQETQYF. The CDR3 DNA reads TGTGCCAGCAGTGGGACTAGCGGGGGCTACCAAGAGACCCAGTACTTC.

This clonotype has a count of ten or more. This chain joins TRBV5-1 and TRBJ2-3; TRBD2 agrees at 8 bases. Looked up from germline, CDR1 is SGHRS and CDR2 is YFSETQ. This CDR3 spans 17 amino acids. Trimming at V came to 0 bases and at J to 3 bases, leaving 9 bases not matched to a gene. Written as DNA, the CDR3 is TGCGCCAGCAGCTTGGCCCCGGGAGCGGGAGAGACAGATACGCAGTATTTT. Encoded protein: CASSLAPGAGETDTQYF.

J is TRBJ2-2 and V is TRBV27; TRBD2 aligns across 10 bases. Looked up from germline, CDR1 is MNHEY and CDR2 is SMNVEV (reference sequence). This CDR3 has 12 amino acids. V was clipped by 10 bases and J by 7 bases; unmatched bases: 3. The CDR3 reads CATSGGGGELFF. The CDR3 DNA follows: TGTGCCACTAGCGGGGGTGGCGGGGAGCTGTTTTTT.

This clonotype was seen at least ten times. The V call is TRBV20-1, the J call TRBJ1-1, with a tentative D call TRBD1 (5 bases). V lost 3 bases, J lost 1 base, and 12 bases lay in between. This CDR3 is 14 amino acids long. Germline V gene data show CDR1 as DFQATT and CDR2 as SNEGSKA (reference sequence). CDR3 DNA: TGCAGTGCTAGGGGGACTGAAGCGAACACTGAAGCTTTCTTT. The encoded protein is CSARGTEANTEAFF.

This clonotype was seen many times. The rearrangement links TRBV28 to TRBJ2-2; 12 nucleotides align to TRBD2. V dropped 4 bases and J dropped 6; count of bases not matched to a gene: 18. Germline CDR1 MDHEN, CDR2 SYDVKM. The CDR3 has 20 amino acids. CDR3 nucleotide sequence: TGTGCCAGCAGTTCGTGGGAGTTTGGACTAGCGGGAATAATCCCCGGGGAGCTGTTTTTT. This gives the protein CASSSWEFGLAGIIPGELFF.

This clonotype was picked up a small number of times. The chain combines TRBV7-9 with TRBJ2-7; 7 bases match TRBD2. The CDR3 spans 17 residues. Germline V gives CDR1 SEHNR, CDR2 FQNEAQ (reference sequence). V trimming: 2 bases; J trimming: 0 bases; junction bases outside the gene matches: 10. In DNA form, the CDR3 reads TGTGCCAGCAGCTTAAAGATGTTAGCGGGCATCTCCTACGAGCAGTACTTC. Translated: CASSLKMLAGISYEQYF.

This clonotype was recorded many times. The chain has TRBV27 and TRBJ2-1; 7 nucleotides match TRBD2. The CDR3 sequence is 15 residues long. CDR1 and CDR2 (germline): MNHEY, SMNVEV (reference sequence). The V and J ends lost 5 bases and 7 bases, in that order; junction bases with no gene match: 11. The chain's CDR3 is CASSGLAEVWNEQFF. CDR3 nucleotide sequence: TGTGCCAGCAGTGGGCTAGCGGAGGTCTGGAATGAGCAGTTCTTC.